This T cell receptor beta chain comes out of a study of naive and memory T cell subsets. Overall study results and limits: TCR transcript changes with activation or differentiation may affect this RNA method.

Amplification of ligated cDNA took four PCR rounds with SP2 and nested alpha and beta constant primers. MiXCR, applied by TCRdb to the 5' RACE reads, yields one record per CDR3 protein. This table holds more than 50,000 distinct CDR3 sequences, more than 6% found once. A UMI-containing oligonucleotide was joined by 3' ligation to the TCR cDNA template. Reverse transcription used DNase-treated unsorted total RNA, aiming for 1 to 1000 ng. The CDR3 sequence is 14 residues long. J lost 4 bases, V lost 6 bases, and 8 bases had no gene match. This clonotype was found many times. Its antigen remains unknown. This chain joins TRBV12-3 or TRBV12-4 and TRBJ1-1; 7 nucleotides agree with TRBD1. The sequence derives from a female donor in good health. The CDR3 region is CASRPTGERTEAFF. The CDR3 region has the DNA TGTGCCAGCAGACCCACAGGGGAGCGCACTGAAGCTTTCTTT.